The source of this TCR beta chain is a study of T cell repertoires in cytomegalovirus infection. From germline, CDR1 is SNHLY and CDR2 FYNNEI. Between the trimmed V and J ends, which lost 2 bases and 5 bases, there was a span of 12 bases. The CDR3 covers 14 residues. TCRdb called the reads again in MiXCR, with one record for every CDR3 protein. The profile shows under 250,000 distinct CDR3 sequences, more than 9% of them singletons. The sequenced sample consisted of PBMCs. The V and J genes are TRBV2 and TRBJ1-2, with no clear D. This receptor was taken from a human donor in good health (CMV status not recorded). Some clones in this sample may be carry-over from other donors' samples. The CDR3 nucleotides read TGTGCCAGCAGTGAACTGGGCCAAGGGTATGGCTACACCTTC. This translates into CASSELGQGYGYTF.